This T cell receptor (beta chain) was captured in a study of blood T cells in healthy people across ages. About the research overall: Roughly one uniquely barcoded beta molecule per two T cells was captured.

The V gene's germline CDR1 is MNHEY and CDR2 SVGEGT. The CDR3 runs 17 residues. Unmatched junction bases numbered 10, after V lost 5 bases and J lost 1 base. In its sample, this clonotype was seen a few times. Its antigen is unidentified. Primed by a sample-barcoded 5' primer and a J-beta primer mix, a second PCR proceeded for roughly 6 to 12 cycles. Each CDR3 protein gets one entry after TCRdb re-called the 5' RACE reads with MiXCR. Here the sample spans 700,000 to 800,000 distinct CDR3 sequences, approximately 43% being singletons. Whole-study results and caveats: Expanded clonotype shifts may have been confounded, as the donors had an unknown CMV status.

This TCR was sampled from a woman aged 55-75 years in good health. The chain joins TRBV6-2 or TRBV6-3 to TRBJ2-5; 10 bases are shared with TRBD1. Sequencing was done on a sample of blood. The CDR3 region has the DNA TGTGCCAGCAGTCTTGACCGGGACAGGGGAGCCCAAGAGACCCAGTACTTC. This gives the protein CASSLDRDRGAQETQYF.